What follows are 21 T cell receptor beta chains derived from one specimen sequenced in a study of shared clonotypes between healthy human individuals. Measured with immunoSEQ multiplex PCR; TCRdb has only the in-frame clones, and not every one. The table shows over 2,000,000 clones, with 90% to 95% occurring only once. Naive CD8 cells were CD45RO-negative, positively selected for CCR7, excluding terminally differentiated effector memory CD45RA+ cells. The source material was naive CD8+ T cells from PBMCs. The receptors stem from a man younger than 35 in good health. Some clones in this sample may be carry-over from other donors' samples.

The rearrangement uses TRBV9 and TRBJ2-7, with D perhaps matching TRBD1 (5 bases). The CDR3 has 14 residues. V was trimmed by 0 bases and J by 3 bases, leaving 10 bases between them. Germline values: CDR1 SGDLS, CDR2 YYNGEE. CDR3 amino acids: CASSVGSQGYEQYF. The CDR3 DNA is TGTGCCAGCAGCGTAGGTTCCCAGGGCTACGAGCAGTACTTC.

CDR3 sequence: CASSYWGNEQFF. The CDR3 DNA reads as TGTGCCAGCAGTTACTGGGGAAATGAGCAGTTCTTC. The chain is built from TRBV6-5 and TRBJ2-1, with no clear D. CDR3 length equals 12 residues. V lost 1 base and J lost 7, with 5 bases in between. Looked up from germline, CDR1 is MNHEY and CDR2 is SVGAGI.

The V gene is TRBV7-6, the J gene TRBJ2-1, with TRBD2 matching over 7 bases. V shed 4 bases, J shed 7 bases, and the junction held 16 bases outside the gene matches. CDR1 and CDR2 from the germline V gene are SGHVS and FNYEAQ. This CDR3 region has 17 residues. Written as DNA, the CDR3 is TGTGCCAGCAGCTCGAGGCGCGGGAGCACCCCGGGGAATGAGCAGTTCTTC. The encoded protein is CASSSRRGSTPGNEQFF. The full variable domain, its missing parts supplied by reference TRBV7-6 and TRBJ2-1, is GAGVSQSPRYKVTKRGQDVALRCDPISGHVSLYWYRQALGQGPEFLTYFNYEAQQDKSGLPNDRFSAERPEGSISTLTIQRTEQRDSAMYRCASSSRRGSTPGNEQFFGPGTRLTVL.

The chain couples TRBV5-6 to TRBJ1-5; no clear D gene. V was pared by 2 bases and J by 4 bases, with 13 bases between. CDR1 is SGHDT, CDR2 YYEEEE, per germline. The CDR3 runs to 15 residues. The CDR3 nucleotides are TGTGCCAGCAGCTTTATCGGATTGGGGAATCAGCCCCAGCATTTT. This sequence encodes CASSFIGLGNQPQHF.

This chain joins TRBV27 and TRBJ2-5; 13 positions match TRBD2. This CDR3 region has 17 residues. Germline CDR1 and CDR2: MNHEY and SMNVEV (reference sequence). After removal of 4 bases from V and 2 bases from J, the junction contained 7 bases not matched to a gene. For the CDR3, the DNA is TGTGCCAGCAGTTCGAGGACTAGCGGGAGATCGCAAGAGACCCAGTACTTC. Amino acid sequence: CASSSRTSGRSQETQYF.

This clone was found once. The V and J genes are TRBV28 and TRBJ2-1, with a possible D match to TRBD2 (5 bases). The V gene's germline CDR1 is MDHEN and CDR2 SYDVKM. The V end was cut by 5 bases, the J end by 8 bases, with 19 bases between. The CDR3 consists of 15 residues. Written as DNA, the CDR3 is TGTGCCAGCAGTCCCCTAATCGGACTTGGGCATGAGCAGTTCTTC. It translates to CASSPLIGLGHEQFF.

The rearrangement links TRBV10-3 to TRBJ2-7, with D hard to call. The V end lost 6 bases, the J end lost 4 bases, and 13 bases lay between the germline ends. The V gene's germline CDR1 is ENHRY and CDR2 SYGVKD. The CDR3 runs to 13 residues. CDR3 protein: CAIRRQDTYEQYF. DNA for the CDR3: TGTGCCATCAGAAGGCAGGATACGTACGAGCAGTACTTC.

As DNA, the CDR3 is TGTGCCAGCAGTGAATGGGCCACTAGCTCCTACGAGCAGTACTTC. Protein: CASSEWATSSYEQYF. The V and J genes are TRBV2 and TRBJ2-7; TRBD2 is a possible D gene (5 bases). V was cut by 2 bases and J by 0 bases, with 11 bases left in between. The germline gives CDR1 SNHLY, CDR2 FYNNEI. This CDR3 has 15 residues.

Only one count was recorded for this clone. The chain combines TRBV18 with TRBJ2-7; 12 bases align to TRBD2. CDR1 is KGHSH and CDR2 is LQKENI in the germline V gene. There are 16 residues in the CDR3. The J segment lost 2 bases and the V segment lost 3 bases, leaving 5 bases of the junction unmatched. CDR3 loop: CASSPARLAGAYEQYF. DNA of the CDR3: TGTGCCAGCTCACCCGCTCGACTAGCGGGAGCCTACGAGCAGTACTTC.

Concerning this clone itself: Other DNA sequences in the same sample also yield this CDR3. The chain carries TRBV6-5 and TRBJ2-2; D gene ambiguous. The CDR3 totals 14 residues. Trimming took 3 bases from V and 4 from J, leaving 9 bases between them. In germline, CDR1 is MNHEY, CDR2 SVGAGI. Here the CDR3 reads CASSYLGSTGELFF. CDR3 in DNA: TGTGCCAGCAGTTATCTAGGATCCACCGGGGAGCTGTTTTTT.

The CDR3 spells CASSEPRALPYEQYF. The CDR3 DNA reads TGTGCCAGCAGTGAACCCAGAGCGTTACCCTACGAGCAGTACTTC. The chain is built from TRBV6-1 and TRBJ2-7; D is ambiguous. Germline V lookup: CDR1 MNHNS, CDR2 SASEGT. V was shortened by 2 bases and J by 2 bases, with 13 bases between the two germline ends. This CDR3 comprises 15 residues.

The chain is built from TRBV5-1 and TRBJ2-7; TRBD2 aligns across 9 bases. Unmatched junction bases numbered 9, after V lost 0 bases and J lost 2 bases. Germline CDR1 and CDR2: SGHRS and YFSETQ. The CDR3 extends over 17 amino acids. The CDR3 spells CASSLGRLAGLTYEQYF. The DNA for the CDR3 is TGCGCCAGCAGCTTGGGGAGGCTAGCGGGATTAACCTACGAGCAGTACTTC. Full variable domain (remainder filled in from reference TRBV5-1 and TRBJ2-7): KAGVTQTPRYLIKTRGQQVTLSCSPISGHRSVSWYQQTPGQGLQFLFEYFSETQRNKGNFPGRFSGRQFSNSRSEMNVSTLELGDSALYLCASSLGRLAGLTYEQYFGPGTRLTVT.

The V gene is TRBV7-2, the J gene TRBJ2-3; D is unresolved. The CDR3 is made up of 14 amino acids. Germline values: CDR1 SGHTA, CDR2 FQGNSA. V lost 1 base and J 2 bases, leaving 7 bases between the germline ends. The CDR3 DNA sequence: TGTGCCAGCAGCTTAGTCCAGTTCACAGATACGCAGTATTTT. Its translation is CASSLVQFTDTQYF. The variable domain in full, with the rest retrieved from reference TRBV7-2 and TRBJ2-3, is GAGVSQSPSNKVTEKGKDVELRCDPISGHTALYWYRQSLGQGLEFLIYFQGNSAPDKSGLPSDRFSAERTGGSVSTLTIQRTQQEDSAVYLCASSLVQFTDTQYFGPGTRLTVL.

V and J are TRBV4-1 and TRBJ2-1; possibly TRBD1 or TRBD2 for D (7 bases each). The germline V gene has CDR1 MGHRA and CDR2 YSYEKL. This CDR3 has 18 residues. The V end was cut by 1 base, the J end by 4 bases, with 20 bases between. The CDR3 sequence is CASSQVKSGTAGYNEQFF. DNA for the CDR3: TGCGCCAGCAGCCAAGTAAAGTCCGGGACAGCGGGGTACAATGAGCAGTTCTTC.

The chain couples TRBV4-3 to TRBJ2-1; D is unresolved. V was pared by 0 bases and J by 6 bases, with 12 bases between. Germline-derived CDR1 and CDR2 are LGHNA and YSLEER. The CDR3 is 15 amino acids. The CDR3 here is CASSQDVHVPNEQFF. CDR3 DNA sequence: TGCGCCAGCAGCCAAGACGTACACGTCCCCAATGAGCAGTTCTTC.

The V and J genes are TRBV4-3 and TRBJ1-1; TRBD1 aligns across 9 bases. CDR1 is LGHNA, CDR2 YSLEER, per germline. V dropped 1 base and J dropped 3; count of bases not matched to a gene: 3. The CDR3 loop spans 15 amino acids. In DNA form, the CDR3 reads TGCGCCAGCAGCCAAGGGACAGGGGTATACACTGAAGCTTTCTTT. Its translation is CASSQGTGVYTEAFF.

V is TRBV4-3 and J is TRBJ2-1; 11 bases align to TRBD2. The germline CDR1 and CDR2 sequences are LGHNA and YSLEER. CDR3 length: 15 amino acids. With V trimmed by 3 bases and J by 7 bases, 5 bases remained unmatched. The CDR3 region has the DNA TGCGCCAGCAGCCACGGACTAGCGGGTGTTAATGAGCAGTTCTTC. Encoded protein: CASSHGLAGVNEQFF.

The chain carries TRBV4-1 and TRBJ2-7; 7 bases agree with TRBD2. Unmatched junction bases numbered 9, after V lost 3 bases and J lost 1 base. Germline lookup yields CDR1 MGHRA and CDR2 YSYEKL. This CDR3 is 16 amino acids long. In DNA form, the CDR3 reads TGCGCCAGCAGCCAGGTGGGGGGGTTTCCATCCTACGAGCAGTACTTC. The encoded protein is CASSQVGGFPSYEQYF.

This clone was seen only once. The chain recombines TRBV10-2 with TRBJ1-4, with 8 bases fitting TRBD1. This CDR3 is 13 amino acids long. V lost 4 bases to trimming and J lost 10 bases; unmatched junction nucleotides: 5. CDR1 is WSHSY, CDR2 SAAADI, per germline. As DNA, the CDR3 is TGCGCCAGCAGTGGGGTACAGGGGGGAAAACTGTTTTTT. Translating gives CASSGVQGGKLFF.

The rearrangement uses TRBV5-1 and TRBJ2-5, with D tentatively TRBD1 or TRBD2 (5 bases each). CDR3 length equals 15 residues. V lost 0 bases to trimming and J lost 4 bases, with 13 bases between them. Germline CDR1 and CDR2: SGHRS and YFSETQ. The CDR3 spells CASSLAPPGGETQYF. The CDR3 coding sequence is TGCGCCAGCAGCTTGGCCCCCCCTGGGGGAGAGACCCAGTACTTC.

The rearrangement links TRBV7-9 to TRBJ2-5, with 7 bases identical to TRBD1. In germline, CDR1 is SEHNR, CDR2 FQNEAQ (reference sequence). Unmatched junction bases numbered 14, after V lost 7 bases and J lost 6 bases. The CDR3 is 15 residues long. CDR3 coding DNA: TGTGCCAGCATCCCATCACAGGGGCGGTTACAGACCCAGTACTTC. This translates into CASIPSQGRLQTQYF.